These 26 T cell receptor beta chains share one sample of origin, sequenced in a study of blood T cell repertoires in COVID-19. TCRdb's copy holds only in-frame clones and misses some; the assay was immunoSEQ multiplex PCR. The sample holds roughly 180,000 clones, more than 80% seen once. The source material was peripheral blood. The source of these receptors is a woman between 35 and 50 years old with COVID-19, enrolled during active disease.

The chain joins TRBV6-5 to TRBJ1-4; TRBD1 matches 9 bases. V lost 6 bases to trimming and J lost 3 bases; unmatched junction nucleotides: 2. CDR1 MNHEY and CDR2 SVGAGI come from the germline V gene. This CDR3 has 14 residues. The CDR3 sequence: CASSRTGANEKLFF. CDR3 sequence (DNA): TGTGCCAGCAGCCGGACAGGGGCTAATGAAAAACTGTTTTTT.

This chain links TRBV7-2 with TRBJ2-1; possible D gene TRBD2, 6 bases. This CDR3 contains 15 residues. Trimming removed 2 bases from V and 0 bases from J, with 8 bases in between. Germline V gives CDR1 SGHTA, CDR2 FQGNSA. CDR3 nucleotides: TGTGCCAGCAGCTTACTAGCGTACTCCTACAATGAGCAGTTCTTC. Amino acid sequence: CASSLLAYSYNEQFF.

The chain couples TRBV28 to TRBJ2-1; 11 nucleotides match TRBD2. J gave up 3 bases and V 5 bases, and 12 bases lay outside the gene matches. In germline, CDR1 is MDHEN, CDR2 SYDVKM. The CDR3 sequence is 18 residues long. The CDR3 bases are TGTGCCAGCAGTCTTAAAACTAGCGGGAGCCCTAACTACAATGAGCAGTTCTTC. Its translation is CASSLKTSGSPNYNEQFF. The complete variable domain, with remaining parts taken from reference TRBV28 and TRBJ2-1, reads DVKVTQSSRYLVKRTGEKVFLECVQDMDHENMFWYRQDPGLGLRLIYFSYDVKMKEKGDIPEGYSVSREKKERFSLILESASTNQTSMYLCASSLKTSGSPNYNEQFFGPGTRLTVL.

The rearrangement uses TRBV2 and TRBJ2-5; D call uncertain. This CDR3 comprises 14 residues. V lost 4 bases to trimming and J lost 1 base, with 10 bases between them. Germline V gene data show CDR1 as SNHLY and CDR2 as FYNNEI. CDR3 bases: TGTGCCAGCAGTGGGCATCTAGGCCAAGAGACCCAGTACTTC. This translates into CASSGHLGQETQYF.

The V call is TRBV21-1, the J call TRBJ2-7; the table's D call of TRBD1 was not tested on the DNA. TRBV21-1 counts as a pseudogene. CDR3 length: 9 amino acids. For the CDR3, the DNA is TGTGCCAGTCGGACAGAGCAGTACGTC. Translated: CASRTEQYV.

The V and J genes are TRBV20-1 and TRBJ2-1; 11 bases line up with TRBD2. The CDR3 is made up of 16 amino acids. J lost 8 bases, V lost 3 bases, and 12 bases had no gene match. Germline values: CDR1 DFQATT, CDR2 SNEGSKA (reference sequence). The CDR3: CSASQRTSGSVYEQFF. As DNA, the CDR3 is TGCAGTGCTAGTCAGAGAACTAGCGGGAGTGTCTATGAGCAGTTCTTC.

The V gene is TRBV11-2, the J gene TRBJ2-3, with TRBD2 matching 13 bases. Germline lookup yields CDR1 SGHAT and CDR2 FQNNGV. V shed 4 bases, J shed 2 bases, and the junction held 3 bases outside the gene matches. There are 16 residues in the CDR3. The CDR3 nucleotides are TGTGCCAGCAGCTCGGGACTAGCGGGAAACACAGATACGCAGTATTTT. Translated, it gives CASSSGLAGNTDTQYF.

CDR3 protein: CASNPRPQGRTEAFF. CDR3 DNA sequence: TGTGCCAGTAACCCCAGACCACAGGGCAGAACTGAAGCTTTCTTT. The chain uses TRBV19 and TRBJ1-1; a possible D gene is TRBD1 (6 bases). This CDR3 spans 15 amino acids. V lost 7 bases and J lost 5, with 20 bases in between. Germline V gives CDR1 LNHDA, CDR2 SQIVND (reference sequence). The variable domain in full, completed from reference TRBV19 and TRBJ1-1, reads DGGITQSPKYLFRKEGQNVTLSCEQNLNHDAMYWYRQDPGQGLRLIYYSQIVNDFQKGDIAEGYSVSREKKESFPLTVTSAQKNPTAFYLCASNPRPQGRTEAFFGQGTRLTVV.

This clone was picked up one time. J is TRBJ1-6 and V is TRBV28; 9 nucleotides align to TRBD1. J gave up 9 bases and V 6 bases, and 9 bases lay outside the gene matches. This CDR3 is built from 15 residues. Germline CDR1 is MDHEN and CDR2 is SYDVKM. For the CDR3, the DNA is TGTGCCAGCAGGGAAGGGACAGGGTACGGTTCACCCCTCCACTTT. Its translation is CASREGTGYGSPLHF.

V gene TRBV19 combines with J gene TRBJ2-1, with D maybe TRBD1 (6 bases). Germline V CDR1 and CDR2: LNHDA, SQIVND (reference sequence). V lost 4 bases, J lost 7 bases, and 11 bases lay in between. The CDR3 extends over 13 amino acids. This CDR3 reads CASSNQGKNEQFF. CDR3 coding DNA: TGTGCCAGTAGTAATCAGGGGAAAAATGAGCAGTTCTTC.

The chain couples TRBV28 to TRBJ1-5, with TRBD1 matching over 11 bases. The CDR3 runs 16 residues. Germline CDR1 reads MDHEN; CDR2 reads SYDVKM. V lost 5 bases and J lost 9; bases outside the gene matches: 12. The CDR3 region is CASSSIGTGGFMPQHF. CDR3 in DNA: TGTGCCAGCAGTAGTATAGGGACAGGGGGTTTCATGCCCCAGCATTTT.

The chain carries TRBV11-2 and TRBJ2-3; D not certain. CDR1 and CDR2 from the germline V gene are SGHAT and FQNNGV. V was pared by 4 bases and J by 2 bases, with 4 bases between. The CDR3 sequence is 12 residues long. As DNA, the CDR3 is TGTGCCAGCAGCTCTTACACAGATACGCAGTATTTT. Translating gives CASSSYTDTQYF.

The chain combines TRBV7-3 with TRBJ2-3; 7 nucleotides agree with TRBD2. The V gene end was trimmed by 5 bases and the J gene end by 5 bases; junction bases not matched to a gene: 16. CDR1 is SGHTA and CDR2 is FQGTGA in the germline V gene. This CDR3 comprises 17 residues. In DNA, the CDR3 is TGTGCCAGCAGCCCCCCTCCTGGCAGCGGGGAAATAGATACGCAGTATTTT. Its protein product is CASSPPPGSGEIDTQYF.

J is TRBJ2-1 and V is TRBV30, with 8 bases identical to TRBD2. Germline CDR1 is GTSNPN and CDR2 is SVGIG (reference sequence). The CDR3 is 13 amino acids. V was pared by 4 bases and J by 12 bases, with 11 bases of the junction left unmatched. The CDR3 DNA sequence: TGTGCCTGGAACCCCAGCGGGGGCATACTGCAGTTCTTC. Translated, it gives CAWNPSGGILQFF.

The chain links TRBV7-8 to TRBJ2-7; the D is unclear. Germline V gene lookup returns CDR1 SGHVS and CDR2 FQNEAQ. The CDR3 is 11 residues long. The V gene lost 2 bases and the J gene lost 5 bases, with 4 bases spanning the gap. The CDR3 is CASSLFNEQYF. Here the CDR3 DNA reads TGTGCCAGCAGCTTATTCAACGAGCAGTACTTC.

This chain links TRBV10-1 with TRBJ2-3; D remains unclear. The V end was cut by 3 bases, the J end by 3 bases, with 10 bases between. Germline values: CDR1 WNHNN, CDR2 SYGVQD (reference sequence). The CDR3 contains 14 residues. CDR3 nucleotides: TGCGCCAGCAGTGAATCGAGCCTGACAGATACGCAGTATTTT. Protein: CASSESSLTDTQYF.

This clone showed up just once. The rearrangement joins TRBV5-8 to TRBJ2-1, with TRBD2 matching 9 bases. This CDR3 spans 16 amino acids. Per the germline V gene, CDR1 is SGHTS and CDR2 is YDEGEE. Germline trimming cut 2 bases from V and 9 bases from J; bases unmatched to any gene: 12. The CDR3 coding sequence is TGTGCCAGCAGCTTTCTTGTCGGCGGGGGGGGTCGTGAGCAGTTCTTC. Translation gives CASSFLVGGGGREQFF.

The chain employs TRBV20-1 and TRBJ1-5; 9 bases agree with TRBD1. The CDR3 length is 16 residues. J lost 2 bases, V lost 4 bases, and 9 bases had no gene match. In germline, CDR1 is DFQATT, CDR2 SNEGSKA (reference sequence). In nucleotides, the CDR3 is TGCAGTGCTAATGAATTACAGGGGGCCGGCAATCAGCCCCAGCATTTT. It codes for CSANELQGAGNQPQHF.

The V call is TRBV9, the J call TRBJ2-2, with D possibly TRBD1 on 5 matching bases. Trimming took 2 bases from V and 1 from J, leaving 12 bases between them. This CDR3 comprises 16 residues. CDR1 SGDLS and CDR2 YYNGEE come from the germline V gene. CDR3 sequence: CASSVSSRENTGELFF. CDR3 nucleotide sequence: TGTGCCAGCAGCGTTTCCAGCAGGGAGAACACCGGGGAGCTGTTTTTT.

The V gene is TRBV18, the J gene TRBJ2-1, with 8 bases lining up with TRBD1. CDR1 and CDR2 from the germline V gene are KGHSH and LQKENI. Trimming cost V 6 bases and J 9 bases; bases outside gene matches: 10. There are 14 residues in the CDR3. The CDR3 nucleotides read TGTGCCAGCTCGATCGGGACAGGTCGAGGTGAGCAGTTCTTC. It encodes CASSIGTGRGEQFF.

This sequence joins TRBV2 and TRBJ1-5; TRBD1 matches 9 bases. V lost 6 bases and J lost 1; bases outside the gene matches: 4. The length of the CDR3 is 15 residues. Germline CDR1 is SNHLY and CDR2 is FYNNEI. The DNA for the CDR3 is TGTGCCAGCAGGGAACAGGGGGCGAGCAATCAGCCCCAGCATTTT. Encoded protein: CASREQGASNQPQHF.

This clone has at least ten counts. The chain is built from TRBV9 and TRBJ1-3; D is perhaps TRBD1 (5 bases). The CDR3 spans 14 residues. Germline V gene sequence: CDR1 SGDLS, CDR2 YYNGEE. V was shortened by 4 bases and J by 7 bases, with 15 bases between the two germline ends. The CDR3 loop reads CASSSGRKGNTIYF. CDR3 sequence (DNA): TGTGCCAGCAGCAGTGGCCGGAAGGGGAACACCATATATTTT. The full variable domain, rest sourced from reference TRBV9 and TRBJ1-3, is DSGVTQTPKHLITATGQRVTLRCSPRSGDLSVYWYQQSLDQGLQFLIQYYNGEERAKGNILERFSAQQFPDLHSELNLSSLELGDSALYFCASSSGRKGNTIYFGEGSWLTVV.

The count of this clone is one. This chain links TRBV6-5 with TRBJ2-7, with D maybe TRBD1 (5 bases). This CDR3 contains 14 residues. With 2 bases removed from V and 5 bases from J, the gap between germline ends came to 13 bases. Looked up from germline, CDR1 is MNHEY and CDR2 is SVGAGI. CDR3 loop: CASSYTLQVNEQYF. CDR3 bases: TGTGCCAGCAGTTACACCCTACAGGTGAACGAGCAGTACTTC.

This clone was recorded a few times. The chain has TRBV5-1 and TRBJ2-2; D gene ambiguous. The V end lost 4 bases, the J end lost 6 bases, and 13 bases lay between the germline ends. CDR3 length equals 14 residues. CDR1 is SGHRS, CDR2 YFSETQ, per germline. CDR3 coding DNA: TGCGCCAGCAGCCAAGTGGTAGCAGCCGGGGAGCTGTTTTTT. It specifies CASSQVVAAGELFF.

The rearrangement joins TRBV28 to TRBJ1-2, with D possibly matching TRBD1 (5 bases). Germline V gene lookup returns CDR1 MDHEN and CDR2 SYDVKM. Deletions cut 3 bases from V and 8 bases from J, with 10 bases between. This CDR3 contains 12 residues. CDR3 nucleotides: TGTGCCAGCAGTTTCGACAGAATGGGCTACACCTTC. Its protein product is CASSFDRMGYTF.

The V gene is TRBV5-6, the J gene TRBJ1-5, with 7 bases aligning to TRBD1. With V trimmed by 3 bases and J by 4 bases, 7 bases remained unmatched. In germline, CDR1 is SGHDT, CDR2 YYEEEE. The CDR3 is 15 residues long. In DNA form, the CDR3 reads TGTGCCAGCAGCTCCGGACAGGATTGGAATCAGCCCCAGCATTTT. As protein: CASSSGQDWNQPQHF.